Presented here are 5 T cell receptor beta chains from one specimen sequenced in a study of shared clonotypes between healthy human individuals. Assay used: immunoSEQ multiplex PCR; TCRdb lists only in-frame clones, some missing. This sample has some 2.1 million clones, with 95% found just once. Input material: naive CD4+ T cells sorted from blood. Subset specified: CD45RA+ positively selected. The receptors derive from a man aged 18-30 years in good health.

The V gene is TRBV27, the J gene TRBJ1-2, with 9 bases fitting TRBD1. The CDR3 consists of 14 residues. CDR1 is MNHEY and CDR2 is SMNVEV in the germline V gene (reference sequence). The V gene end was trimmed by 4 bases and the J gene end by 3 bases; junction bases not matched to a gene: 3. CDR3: CASSSTGGYYGYTF. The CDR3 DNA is TGTGCCAGCAGTTCGACAGGGGGATACTATGGCTACACCTTC.

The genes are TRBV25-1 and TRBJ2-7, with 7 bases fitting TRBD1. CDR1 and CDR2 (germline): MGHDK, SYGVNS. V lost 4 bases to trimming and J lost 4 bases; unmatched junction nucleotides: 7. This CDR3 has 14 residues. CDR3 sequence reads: CASSVRDSIYEQYF. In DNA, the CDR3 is TGTGCCAGCAGTGTCCGGGACAGCATATACGAGCAGTACTTC.

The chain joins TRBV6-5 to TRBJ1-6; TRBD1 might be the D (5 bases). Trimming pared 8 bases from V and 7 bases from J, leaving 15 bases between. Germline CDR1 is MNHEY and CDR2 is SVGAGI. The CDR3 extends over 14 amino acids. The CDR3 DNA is TGTGCCAGCTCACGGGGGGGATTGAATTCACCCCTCCACTTT. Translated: CASSRGGLNSPLHF.

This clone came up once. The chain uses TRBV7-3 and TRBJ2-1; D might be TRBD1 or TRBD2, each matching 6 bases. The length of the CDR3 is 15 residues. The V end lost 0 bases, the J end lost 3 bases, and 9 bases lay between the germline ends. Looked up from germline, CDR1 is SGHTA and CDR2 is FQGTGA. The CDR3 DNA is TGTGCCAGCAGCTTAACGAGGGGGGACTACAATGAGCAGTTCTTC. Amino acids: CASSLTRGDYNEQFF.

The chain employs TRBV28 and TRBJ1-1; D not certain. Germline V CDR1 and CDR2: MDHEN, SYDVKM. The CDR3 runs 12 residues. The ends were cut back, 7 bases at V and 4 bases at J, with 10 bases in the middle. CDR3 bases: TGTGCCAGCAACGGTGGTCCCACTGAAGCTTTCTTT. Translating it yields CASNGGPTEAFF.